The 10 T cell receptor beta chains listed next were all sequenced from one sample in a study of cytomegalovirus exposure and HLA in healthy donors. The PCR used 60 Vbeta and 13 Jbeta primers. Clones were sequenced by immunoSEQ multiplex PCR, and TCRdb holds only the in-frame ones, with some missing. The table lists 120,000 to 150,000 clones, 80% to 85% of them singletons. The sequencing sample was made of PBMCs. Receptors were obtained from a woman in her 30s in good health and CMV-seronegative.

This clone was counted a few times. This chain connects TRBV4-1 to TRBJ2-5; D gene ambiguous. The CDR3 spans 12 residues. Germline V gene lookup returns CDR1 MGHRA and CDR2 YSYEKL. Trimming pared 1 base from V and 11 bases from J, leaving 11 bases between. CDR3 amino acids: CASSQGTGRQYF. CDR3 coding DNA: TGCGCCAGCAGCCAAGGCACCGGCAGGCAGTACTTC.

In this sample, this clone turned up once. CDR3 protein: CASSLRGNYGYTF. For the CDR3, the DNA is TGTGCCAGCAGCTTACGGGGGAACTATGGCTACACCTTC. The rearrangement joins TRBV7-2 to TRBJ1-2; D might be TRBD1 (5 bases). Deletions cut 2 bases from V and 2 bases from J, with 6 bases between. CDR1 and CDR2 (germline): SGHTA, FQGNSA. The CDR3 spans 13 residues.

V is TRBV2 and J is TRBJ2-4; 8 positions agree with TRBD1. Germline assignment: CDR1 SNHLY and CDR2 FYNNEI. V was clipped by 5 bases and J by 3 bases; unmatched bases: 6. This CDR3 contains 15 residues. The DNA of the CDR3 is TGTGCCAGCAGTCGTAACAGGGGGGACAAAAACATTCAGTACTTC. Its translation: CASSRNRGDKNIQYF.

Regarding this clone: Other DNA sequences from this sample encode an identical CDR3 as well. The rearrangement joins TRBV7-8 to TRBJ1-1, with D perhaps matching TRBD1 (6 bases). Germline V gene data show CDR1 as SGHVS and CDR2 as FQNEAQ. The CDR3 has 14 residues. The V end was cut by 3 bases, the J end by 0 bases, with 8 bases between. CDR3 protein: CASSFTGMNTEAFF. In nucleotides, the CDR3 is TGTGCCAGCAGCTTCACAGGGATGAACACTGAAGCTTTCTTT.

Note on this clone: A read error may produce the germline difference seen at one junction end. The chain combines TRBV7-9 with TRBJ2-1; weak D call: TRBD1 (6 bases). Germline V gene lookup returns CDR1 SEHNR and CDR2 FQNEAQ (reference sequence). The CDR3 consists of 17 residues. This CDR3 is CSSSLIWRQGPRYEQFF. For the CDR3, the DNA is TGTTCCAGCAGCTTAATTTGGCGTCAGGGGCCTCGGTATGAGCAGTTCTTC.

J is TRBJ1-6 and V is TRBV2, with no clear D. There are 15 residues in the CDR3. Germline V gene lookup returns CDR1 SNHLY and CDR2 FYNNEI. V lost 3 bases and J 7 bases, leaving 13 bases between the germline ends. CDR3 DNA sequence: TGTGCCAGCAGTGAGCACAGTTCGTCAAATTCACCCCTCCACTTT. This encodes CASSEHSSSNSPLHF.

The V and J genes are TRBV28 and TRBJ2-7; possible D gene TRBD2, 5 bases. The V and J ends lost 1 base and 4 bases respectively, with 14 bases between them. Germline V gene data show CDR1 as MDHEN and CDR2 as SYDVKM. There are 15 residues in the CDR3. The CDR3: CASSLSIAKRYEQYF. As DNA, the CDR3 is TGTGCCAGCAGTTTATCAATAGCGAAAAGATACGAGCAGTACTTC.

CDR3 region: CASSLVSLQAGGELFF. The CDR3 DNA reads as TGTGCCAGCAGCTTAGTCTCGTTGCAGGCAGGCGGGGAGCTGTTTTTT. This rearrangement joins TRBV7-2 to TRBJ2-2; D not certain. The CDR3 loop spans 16 amino acids. CDR1 and CDR2 (germline): SGHTA, FQGNSA. V was trimmed by 1 base and J by 7 bases, leaving 16 bases between them.

The chain combines TRBV11-2 with TRBJ1-1; unclear D gene. Trimming took off 1 base at V and 6 bases at J, with 15 bases between the two ends. The CDR3 extends over 15 amino acids. Germline-derived CDR1 and CDR2 are SGHAT and FQNNGV. CDR3 DNA sequence: TGTGCCAGCAGCTTAGGAGGAGGGTTTGGCTCTGAAGCTTTCTTT. The encoded protein is CASSLGGGFGSEAFF.

In this sample, this clone turned up once. J is TRBJ1-2 and V is TRBV27, with 8 bases identical to TRBD1. Germline V gives CDR1 MNHEY, CDR2 SMNVEV (reference sequence). V shed 6 bases and J 6 bases; nucleotides not matched to a gene: 6. The CDR3 is 13 amino acids. In DNA, the CDR3 is TGTGCCAGCAGCCCAACAGGGGGACATGGCTACACCTTC. Translating it yields CASSPTGGHGYTF.